This T cell receptor (beta chain) was retrieved from a study of shared clonotypes between healthy human individuals. Turning to the study itself: The study used three CD4 naive, three CD4 memory, two CD8 naive and one CD8 memory plate per donor. Whole-study findings and limits: The sole specimen, blood, was sampled, and tissue repertoires likely differ.

The healthy adult donors were HIV-negative and reported no recent acute infections or vaccinations. A CD45RA+ naive subset and a CD45RA-negative memory subset were split from CD4+ cells. The CDR3 is 13 residues long. Trimming removed 0 bases from V and 4 bases from J, with 7 bases in between. The germline gives CDR1 SGHAT, CDR2 FQNNGV. As concerns this clone: Its antigen remains unidentified.

TCRdb keeps only in-frame clones here, not all; method: immunoSEQ multiplex PCR. This table has more than 1.2 million clones, 98% appearing once. This receptor was identified in a young man in good health. V and J are TRBV11-2 and TRBJ2-7, with D unresolved. Sequencing was performed on naive CD4+ T cells sorted from blood. Noted subset: CD45RA+ positively selected. For the CDR3, the DNA is TGTGCCAGCAGCTTAGATCCCGGGTACGAGCAGTACTTC. Its translation is CASSLDPGYEQYF.